Listed below are T cell receptor beta chains from one sample, sequenced in a study of blood T cell repertoires in COVID-19. TCRdb's copy holds only in-frame clones and misses some; the assay was immunoSEQ multiplex PCR. The profile shows around 250,000 clones, 75% to 90% of them singletons. Sample: PBMCs or T cells enriched from blood (not recorded which). Source of these receptors: a woman younger than 45 who had recovered from COVID-19. CDR3s include the opening cysteine and the closing phenylalanine or tryptophan. The D gene is left open where the match is weak. Rows give clone size only sometimes, using once, few, many, or a class for an expanded clone.

14	.	.	TRBV19	TRBJ1-4	CASSIGTANEKLFF	TGTGCCAGTAGTATAGGAACAGCCAATGAAAAACTGTTTTTT
18	TRBD2	.	TRBV28	TRBJ2-7	CASTTPRLAGAGAYEQYF	TGTGCCAGCACCACTCCCAGACTAGCGGGAGCAGGGGCCTACGAGCAGTACTTC
14	.	.	TRBV3-1/TRBV3-2	TRBJ1-6	CASSWGGVGSPLHF	TGTGCCAGCAGCTGGGGGGGCGTAGGTTCACCCCTCCACTTT
11	TRBD1	once	TRBV5-1	TRBJ1-2	CASSYDRGYTF	TGCGCCAGCAGCTACGACAGGGGTTACACCTTC
14	.	.	TRBV7-2	TRBJ2-2	CASSLDWGAGELFF	TGTGCCAGCAGCTTAGATTGGGGGGCCGGGGAGCTGTTTTTT
13	TRBD2	.	TRBV19	TRBJ2-7	CASSRAGGPEQYF	TGTGCCAGTAGTAGAGCGGGAGGGCCTGAGCAGTACTTC
14	.	.	TRBV18	TRBJ2-7	CASSLPSSPYEQYF	TGTGCCAGCTCATTGCCTAGTTCCCCCTACGAGCAGTACTTC
11	.	.	TRBV10-3	TRBJ1-4	CAIGRGEKLFF	TGTGCCATCGGAAGGGGGGAAAAACTGTTTTTT
12	.	many	TRBV27	TRBJ1-5	CASSRLGQPQHF	TGTGCCAGCAGTCGACTTGGACAGCCCCAGCATTTT
16	.	.	TRBV7-6	TRBJ2-2	CASSLMDSSNTGELFF	TGTGCCAGCAGCTTAATGGACAGCTCGAACACCGGGGAGCTGTTTTTT
15	.	.	TRBV5-5	TRBJ1-5	CASSPRAQGHQPQHF	TGTGCCAGCAGCCCCCGGGCCCAGGGCCATCAGCCCCAGCATTTT
10	.	.	TRBV29-1	TRBJ1-1	CSVRWTEAFF	TGCAGCGTTCGGTGGACTGAAGCTTTCTTT
14	TRBD2	.	TRBV18	TRBJ2-1	CASAAGDGPNEQFF	TGTGCCAGCGCAGCGGGAGATGGTCCCAATGAGCAGTTCTTC
13	.	.	TRBV6-5	TRBJ1-2	CASTGRGAYGYTF	TGTGCCAGCACGGGGAGGGGGGCCTATGGCTACACCTTC
14	TRBD2	once	TRBV10-3	TRBJ2-7	CAIKPGTSGYAQYF	TGTGCCATCAAACCCGGGACTAGCGGCTACGCGCAGTACTTC
19	TRBD2	.	TRBV7-2	TRBJ2-7	CASSLALSGRREGTYEQYF	TGTGCCAGCAGCTTAGCACTCTCTGGTCGGCGGGAGGGGACTTACGAGCAGTACTTC
16	TRBD1	.	TRBV13	TRBJ1-1	CASSLEVRRGATEAFF	TGTGCCAGCAGCTTAGAAGTACGCAGGGGGGCCACTGAAGCTTTCTTT
15	.	.	TRBV9	TRBJ2-5	CASSVDPGNAETQYF	TGTGCCAGCAGCGTAGACCCGGGAAACGCGGAGACCCAGTACTTC
15	.	.	TRBV28	TRBJ1-1	CASSSPGEINTEAFF	TGTGCCAGCAGTTCGCCGGGAGAAATAAACACTGAAGCTTTCTTT
14	.	few	TRBV7-9	TRBJ1-4	CASSPHRTNEKLFF	TGTGCCAGCAGCCCACACAGGACTAATGAAAAACTGTTTTTT
16	TRBD2	once	TRBV7-6	TRBJ2-3	CASSLLLAGDTDTQYF	TGTGCCAGCAGCCTCCTACTAGCGGGAGACACAGATACGCAGTATTTT
17	.	.	TRBV28	TRBJ1-1	CASSPSTTGYLNTEAFF	TGTGCCAGCAGTCCCTCTACCACAGGGTATCTGAACACTGAAGCTTTCTTT
15	.	.	TRBV27	TRBJ2-7	CASSLGSGGLYEQYF	TGTGCCAGCAGTTTAGGGTCGGGCGGGCTCTACGAGCAGTACTTC
13	.	.	TRBV29-1	TRBJ2-2	CSVLTGNTGELFF	TGCAGCGTTCTGACAGGGAACACCGGGGAGCTGTTTTTT
14	TRBD1	.	TRBV27	TRBJ1-1	CASRFQGASAEAFF	TGTGCCAGCAGGTTTCAGGGGGCGTCAGCTGAAGCTTTCTTT
17	TRBD1	.	TRBV11-3	TRBJ1-2	CASSLAMWTGFGDGYTF	TGTGCCAGCAGCTTAGCTATGTGGACAGGGTTTGGGGATGGCTACACCTTC
14	.	.	TRBV5-1	TRBJ2-3	CASSLGQNTDTQYF	TGCGCCAGCAGCTTGGGACAGAACACAGATACGCAGTATTTT
14	.	.	TRBV20-1	TRBJ2-1	CSASPPTVYNEQFF	TGCAGTGCTAGTCCTCCGACAGTCTACAATGAGCAGTTCTTC
15	.	.	TRBV27	TRBJ1-2	CASSLSGPSSYGYTF	TGTGCCAGCAGTTTATCGGGCCCTTCAAGCTATGGCTACACCTTC
15	.	.	TRBV5-1	TRBJ1-4	CASSIPTGTNEKLFF	TGCGCCAGCAGCATCCCGACAGGAACTAATGAAAAACTGTTTTTT
14	TRBD1	.	TRBV10-3	TRBJ1-5	CAISQDRELSPQHF	TGTGCCATCAGTCAGGACAGGGAATTGTCTCCCCAGCATTTT
17	TRBD2	.	TRBV24-1	TRBJ2-1	CATSDSWTSGSYNEQFF	TGTGCCACCAGTGATTCCTGGACTAGCGGATCCTACAATGAGCAGTTCTTC
14	.	.	TRBV2	TRBJ2-5	CASSRDTNQETQYF	TGTGCCAGCAGTAGGGACACGAACCAAGAGACCCAGTACTTC
15	.	.	TRBV28	TRBJ1-5	CASSPKIGGPERGHF	TGTGCCAGCAGTCCTAAGATTGGCGGACCCGAGCGGGGGCATTTT
11	.	.	TRBV19	TRBJ1-1	CASRQGTEAFF	TGTGCCAGTAGACAGGGCACTGAAGCTTTCTTT
16	.	few	TRBV28	TRBJ1-3	CASSFSRGGAGNTIYF	TGTGCCAGCAGTTTCAGCAGAGGAGGGGCTGGAAACACCATATATTTT
15	.	.	TRBV6-5	TRBJ2-5	CASSTSSGFSETQYF	TGTGCCAGCAGTACCTCCTCAGGGTTCTCAGAGACCCAGTACTTC
13	.	.	TRBV2	TRBJ1-2	CASSESMDYGYTF	TGTGCCAGCAGTGAAAGCATGGACTATGGCTACACCTTC
12	.	.	TRBV3-1/TRBV3-2	TRBJ2-7	CASSQASYEQYF	TGTGCCAGCAGCCAGGCATCCTACGAGCAGTACTTC
14	TRBD1	.	TRBV18	TRBJ2-5	CASSRTGYQETQYF	TGTGCCAGCTCCCGGACAGGGTACCAAGAGACCCAGTACTTC
15	.	.	TRBV5-1	TRBJ2-1	CASRRGTDPYNEQFF	TGCGCCAGCCGGAGGGGCACAGACCCTTACAATGAGCAGTTCTTC
13	TRBD1	.	TRBV19	TRBJ1-3	CASGQGAGNTIYF	TGTGCCAGCGGACAGGGGGCTGGAAACACCATATATTTT
13	TRBD1	.	TRBV19	TRBJ1-1	CASSMGQSTEAFF	TGTGCCAGTAGTATGGGACAGTCCACTGAAGCTTTCTTT
17	TRBD1	once	TRBV19	TRBJ1-5	CASSPGTGFGGNQPQHF	TGTGCCAGTAGCCCCGGGACAGGGTTTGGGGGCAATCAGCCCCAGCATTTT
15	TRBD1	.	TRBV7-8	TRBJ1-2	CASSREGTGGLGYTF	TGTGCCAGCAGCCGAGAGGGAACAGGGGGGTTGGGCTACACCTTC
15	.	.	TRBV2	TRBJ2-7	CASSEKGTGLEEQYF	TGTGCCAGCAGTGAAAAGGGGACAGGACTAGAAGAGCAGTACTTC